A selection of T cell receptor beta chains follows, all from one sample in a study of beta chain features in type 1 diabetes. Profiled with immunoSEQ multiplex PCR; TCRdb holds only in-frame clones, not every one. The repertoire holds around 650,000 clones, with around 12% as singletons. The specimen sequenced was naive CD4+ T cells from blood. Receptors were obtained from a man younger than 40 with type 1 diabetes. The CDR3 runs from the conserved cysteine through the conserved F or W. D genes are given only for firm matches. Size tells how often a clone was seen (once, few, many) or the class of an expanded clone, and some rows leave it out.

V gene: TRBV11-2; clone size: few; D gene: TRBD1; J gene: TRBJ1-1; CDR3 DNA: TGTGCCAGCAGAAGGACAGGTTTGAACACTGAAGCTTTCTTT; CDR3 protein: CASRRTGLNTEAFF
V gene: TRBV14; clone size: few; D gene: TRBD1; J gene: TRBJ2-7; CDR3 DNA: TGTGCCAGCAGCCAAGGACAGGGGCACTACGAGCAGTACTTC; CDR3 protein: CASSQGQGHYEQYF
V gene: TRBV4-3; clone size: few; D gene: TRBD1; J gene: TRBJ2-7; CDR3 DNA: TGCGCCAGCAGCCAAAGGACAGGTTCCTACGAGCAGTACTTC; CDR3 protein: CASSQRTGSYEQYF
V gene: TRBV11-2; clone size: .; D gene: TRBD1; J gene: TRBJ1-1; CDR3 DNA: TGTGCCAGCAGCTTAGGTTACGACAGGGGTATAAGAGCTTTCTTT; CDR3 protein: CASSLGYDRGIRAFF
V gene: TRBV7-7; clone size: .; D gene: .; J gene: TRBJ2-7; CDR3 DNA: TGTGCTAGCAGCTTAGCCCTCGGACTAGAGCAGTACTTC; CDR3 protein: CASSLALGLEQYF
V gene: TRBV19; clone size: few; D gene: TRBD2; J gene: TRBJ2-1; CDR3 DNA: TGTGCCAGTAGTATGTCTAGCGGTAACTCCTACAATGAGCAGTTCTTC; CDR3 protein: CASSMSSGNSYNEQFF
V gene: TRBV6-5; clone size: few; D gene: .; J gene: TRBJ2-1; CDR3 DNA: TGTGCCAGCAGTTACAGTCGAGGGGATGAGCAGTTCTTC; CDR3 protein: CASSYSRGDEQFF
V gene: TRBV6-5; clone size: .; D gene: .; J gene: TRBJ2-3; CDR3 DNA: TGTGCCAGCACCGCCGACTCGCGGTTCACAGATACGCAGTATTTT; CDR3 protein: CASTADSRFTDTQYF
V gene: TRBV11-2; clone size: few; D gene: .; J gene: TRBJ1-1; CDR3 DNA: TGTGCCAGCAGCTTGGGCGGGGGGACCCAGAACACTGAAGCTTTCTTT; CDR3 protein: CASSLGGGTQNTEAFF
V gene: TRBV19; clone size: .; D gene: .; J gene: TRBJ2-1; CDR3 DNA: TGTGCCAGTACCCAAGTGGGCAGGGCCTCCTACAATGAGCAGTTCTTC; CDR3 protein: CASTQVGRASYNEQFF
V gene: TRBV9; clone size: .; D gene: TRBD1; J gene: TRBJ1-2; CDR3 DNA: TGTGCCAGCAACCGGGACAGGGGAGTTTACACCTTC; CDR3 protein: CASNRDRGVYTF
V gene: TRBV6-6; clone size: .; D gene: TRBD1; J gene: TRBJ2-5; CDR3 DNA: TGTGCCAGCAGTCCGACAGGGGGCCAGGAGACCCAGTACTTC; CDR3 protein: CASSPTGGQETQYF
V gene: TRBV18; clone size: few; D gene: .; J gene: TRBJ2-5; CDR3 DNA: TGTGCCAGCTCTGCGACGCTGCAAGAGACCCAGTACTTC; CDR3 protein: CASSATLQETQYF
V gene: TRBV5-4; clone size: .; D gene: .; J gene: TRBJ2-7; CDR3 DNA: TGTGCCAGCAGCTCTGGGGGGGCTAGCTACGAGCAGTACTTC; CDR3 protein: CASSSGGASYEQYF
V gene: TRBV5-6; clone size: few; D gene: .; J gene: TRBJ2-3; CDR3 DNA: TGTGCCAGCAGGCCGGTTCAGGTCACAGATACGCAGTATTTT; CDR3 protein: CASRPVQVTDTQYF
V gene: TRBV6-5; clone size: few; D gene: TRBD1; J gene: TRBJ2-7; CDR3 DNA: TGTGCCAGCAGATCCGGGACAGCTTCCTACGAGCAGTACTTC; CDR3 protein: CASRSGTASYEQYF
V gene: TRBV7-2; clone size: .; D gene: .; J gene: TRBJ1-4; CDR3 DNA: TGTGCCAGCAGCTTAGCAAATGGCGAAAAACTGTTTTTT; CDR3 protein: CASSLANGEKLFF
V gene: TRBV9; clone size: .; D gene: TRBD2; J gene: TRBJ2-1; CDR3 DNA: TGTGCCAGCAGCGTCCTGGGGCTAGCGGACAATGAGCAGTTCTTC; CDR3 protein: CASSVLGLADNEQFF
V gene: TRBV27; clone size: .; D gene: .; J gene: TRBJ2-3; CDR3 DNA: TGTGCCAGCAGTTTATCCCCCGTCCGCAAGGATACGCAGTATTTT; CDR3 protein: CASSLSPVRKDTQYF
V gene: TRBV4-3; clone size: .; D gene: .; J gene: TRBJ1-2; CDR3 DNA: TGCGCCAGCAGCCAAGATCTGGGCAGTCGTGCCACCTTC; CDR3 protein: CASSQDLGSRATF
V gene: TRBV2; clone size: .; D gene: .; J gene: TRBJ1-1; CDR3 DNA: TGTGCCGGGGGAGGGGATGAGACTGAAGCTTTCTTT; CDR3 protein: CAGGGDETEAFF
V gene: TRBV7-2; clone size: .; D gene: .; J gene: TRBJ1-3; CDR3 DNA: TGTGCCAGCAGCCCCGACTCTGGAAACACCATATATTTT; CDR3 protein: CASSPDSGNTIYF
V gene: TRBV14; clone size: .; D gene: TRBD1; J gene: TRBJ1-1; CDR3 DNA: TGTGCCAGCAGCCCCGGGACAGCGAACACTGAAGCTTTCTTT; CDR3 protein: CASSPGTANTEAFF
V gene: TRBV5-1; clone size: .; D gene: TRBD1; J gene: TRBJ2-4; CDR3 DNA: TGCGCCAGCAGCTTGGCTGGCACAGGGGGCTTTACGGACATTCAGTACTTC; CDR3 protein: CASSLAGTGGFTDIQYF
V gene: TRBV5-4; clone size: few; D gene: TRBD1; J gene: TRBJ2-1; CDR3 DNA: TGTGCCAGCAGCTCCGGACAGGGGGAGCAGTTCTTC; CDR3 protein: CASSSGQGEQFF
V gene: TRBV11-2; clone size: few; D gene: .; J gene: TRBJ1-5; CDR3 DNA: TGTGCCAGCAGCTACGGACCGGGGCAGCCCCAGCATTTT; CDR3 protein: CASSYGPGQPQHF
V gene: TRBV6-1; clone size: .; D gene: .; J gene: TRBJ1-5; CDR3 DNA: TGTGCCAGCAGTGTCGTCGAGGGGAGCAATCAGCCCCAGCATTTT; CDR3 protein: CASSVVEGSNQPQHF
V gene: TRBV27; clone size: few; D gene: .; J gene: TRBJ2-2; CDR3 DNA: TGTGCCAGCAGTTTACTTGCGGCGAACACCGGGGAGCTGTTTTTT; CDR3 protein: CASSLLAANTGELFF
V gene: TRBV29-1; clone size: .; D gene: .; J gene: TRBJ2-1; CDR3 DNA: TGCAGCGTTGGAACGGGCGGTAACCTCTACAATGAGCAGTTCTTC; CDR3 protein: CSVGTGGNLYNEQFF
V gene: TRBV4-3; clone size: few; D gene: .; J gene: TRBJ1-2; CDR3 DNA: TGCGCCAGCAGCCATGATGCGGCAGCTAACTATGGCTACACCTTC; CDR3 protein: CASSHDAAANYGYTF
V gene: TRBV14; clone size: .; D gene: .; J gene: TRBJ1-2; CDR3 DNA: TGTGCCAGCAGCCAAGTGTTTAACTATGGCTACACCTTC; CDR3 protein: CASSQVFNYGYTF
V gene: TRBV5-1; clone size: .; D gene: TRBD2; J gene: TRBJ2-7; CDR3 DNA: TGCGCCAGCAGCCGGGAGGGAGGCGAGCAGTACTTC; CDR3 protein: CASSREGGEQYF
V gene: TRBV30; clone size: few; D gene: .; J gene: TRBJ1-4; CDR3 DNA: TGTGCCTTATCCCCAGCGTCGTACGAAAAACTGTTTTTT; CDR3 protein: CALSPASYEKLFF
V gene: TRBV7-2; clone size: few; D gene: .; J gene: TRBJ2-4; CDR3 DNA: TGTGCCAGCAGCTTAGCGAGGGATGCGAACATTCAGTACTTC; CDR3 protein: CASSLARDANIQYF
V gene: TRBV18; clone size: few; D gene: .; J gene: TRBJ2-2; CDR3 DNA: TGTGCCAGCTCACCTTTGGACAGACTGAACACCGGGGAGCTGTTTTTT; CDR3 protein: CASSPLDRLNTGELFF
V gene: TRBV19; clone size: .; D gene: .; J gene: TRBJ1-2; CDR3 DNA: TGTGCCAGTAGTATAGAGCCCGGGGGACATGGCTACACCTTC; CDR3 protein: CASSIEPGGHGYTF